The 2 T cell receptor beta chains reported below all come from one sample, sequenced in a study of control samples from healthy donors and cancer patients. Sequenced by immunoSEQ multiplex PCR; TCRdb stores in-frame clones only, minus some. Of 150,000 or so clones listed, roughly nine tenths are singletons. Source material: blood. The receptors were gathered from a woman under 40 in good health.

The chain links TRBV28 to TRBJ1-6, with a tentative D call TRBD1 (6 bases). Trimming removed 11 bases from V and 7 bases from J, with 15 bases in between. Germline lookup yields CDR1 MDHEN and CDR2 SYDVKM. This CDR3 region has 13 residues. The CDR3 DNA follows: TGTGCCGTCGGGGGGGCGGTGAATTCACCCCTCCACTTT. It yields the protein CAVGGAVNSPLHF. Full variable domain (outside the CDR3, taken from reference TRBV28 and TRBJ1-6): DVKVTQSSRYLVKRTGEKVFLECVQDMDHENMFWYRQDPGLGLRLIYFSYDVKMKEKGDIPEGYSVSREKKERFSLILESASTNQTSMYLCAVGGAVNSPLHFGNGTRLTVT.

J is TRBJ2-5 and V is TRBV7-6, with 8 bases lining up with TRBD1. V shed 5 bases and J 5 bases; nucleotides not matched to a gene: 10. CDR1 SGHVS and CDR2 FNYEAQ come from the germline V gene. CDR3 length: 15 amino acids. The CDR3 protein is CASSPQGASTETQYF. DNA of the CDR3: TGTGCCAGCAGCCCTCAGGGGGCTTCCACCGAGACCCAGTACTTC.